This T cell receptor (beta chain) came from a study of blood T cell repertoires in COVID-19. Study overall: From T cells, B-cell-depleted T cells, or PBMCs came the material, which was cDNA or gDNA.

Per the original methods: Nucleated cell counts were estimated from reference gene primer amplification. Clones were sequenced by immunoSEQ multiplex PCR, and TCRdb holds only the in-frame ones, with some missing. Clone size and the V and J calls come from that table; the DNA yielded D and trimming. This sample yields around 460,000 clones, of which 70% to 90% are seen a single time; 0.65% to 1% belongs to the top ten. Per germline, CDR1 SGHRS and CDR2 YFSETQ. Trimming took 4 bases from V and 3 from J; bases not matched to a gene: 6. The CDR3 consists of 14 residues. The genes are TRBV5-1 and TRBJ2-5; 7 bases align to TRBD1. This TCR derives from a young man with COVID-19, enrolled during active disease. The sample consisted of peripheral blood. The CDR3 is CASSIGQEEETQYF. In DNA form, the CDR3 reads TGCGCCAGCAGCATCGGACAGGAGGAAGAGACCCAGTACTTC.